This TCR beta chain stems from a study of cytomegalovirus exposure and HLA in healthy donors. Study findings and constraints: Cytomegalovirus-associated TCR beta chains were listed, numbering under 200.

V trimming: 6 bases; J trimming: 6 bases; junction bases outside the gene matches: 12. This CDR3 has 15 amino acids. Germline V gene lookup returns CDR1 SNHLY and CDR2 FYNNEI. With 60 Vbeta and 13 Jbeta primers, the PCR was carried out. TCRdb's table, derived via immunoSEQ multiplex PCR, lists solely in-frame clones and lacks some. The sample holds over 100,000 clones, 77% seen once. To note about this clone: Its antigen is undetermined.

Sequences were obtained from PBMCs. The sequence derives from a woman aged 40 to 55 in good health and CMV-seronegative. The genes are TRBV2 and TRBJ2-7; 9 bases are shared with TRBD1. CDR3 in DNA: TGTGCCAGCAGGGAACGTGAGGGACAGGGTTGCGAGCAGTACTTC. This encodes CASREREGQGCEQYF.